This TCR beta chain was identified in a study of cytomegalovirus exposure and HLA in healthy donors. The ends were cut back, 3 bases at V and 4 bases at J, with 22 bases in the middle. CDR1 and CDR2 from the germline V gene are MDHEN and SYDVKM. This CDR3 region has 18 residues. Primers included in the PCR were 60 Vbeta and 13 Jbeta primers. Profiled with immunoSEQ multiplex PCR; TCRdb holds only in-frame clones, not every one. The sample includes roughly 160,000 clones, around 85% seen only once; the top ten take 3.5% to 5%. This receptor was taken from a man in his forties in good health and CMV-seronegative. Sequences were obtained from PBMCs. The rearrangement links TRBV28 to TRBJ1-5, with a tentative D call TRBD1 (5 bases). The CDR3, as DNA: TGTGCCAGCAGTTTGGTAATGTCAGGGCAGGGCAAGAATCAGCCCCAGCATTTT. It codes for CASSLVMSGQGKNQPQHF.